The following is a T cell receptor beta chain sequence with its context. The CDR3 spans 14 residues. Germline assignment: CDR1 LNHDA and CDR2 SQIVND (reference sequence). V was trimmed by 5 bases and J by 5 bases, leaving 13 bases between them. The data derive from a study of blood T cell repertoires in COVID-19. Assay: immunoSEQ multiplex PCR; the TCRdb copy retains only in-frame clones and omits some. The sample shows 25,000 or so clones, about nine tenths of them seen only once. J is TRBJ1-5 and V is TRBV19; D possibly corresponds to TRBD1 (6 bases). Sequenced input: peripheral blood. This TCR came from an elderly woman with active or convalescent COVID-19. The CDR3 protein is CASSVGGGDQPQHF. CDR3 in DNA: TGTGCCAGTAGTGTCGGCGGGGGCGATCAGCCCCAGCATTTT.